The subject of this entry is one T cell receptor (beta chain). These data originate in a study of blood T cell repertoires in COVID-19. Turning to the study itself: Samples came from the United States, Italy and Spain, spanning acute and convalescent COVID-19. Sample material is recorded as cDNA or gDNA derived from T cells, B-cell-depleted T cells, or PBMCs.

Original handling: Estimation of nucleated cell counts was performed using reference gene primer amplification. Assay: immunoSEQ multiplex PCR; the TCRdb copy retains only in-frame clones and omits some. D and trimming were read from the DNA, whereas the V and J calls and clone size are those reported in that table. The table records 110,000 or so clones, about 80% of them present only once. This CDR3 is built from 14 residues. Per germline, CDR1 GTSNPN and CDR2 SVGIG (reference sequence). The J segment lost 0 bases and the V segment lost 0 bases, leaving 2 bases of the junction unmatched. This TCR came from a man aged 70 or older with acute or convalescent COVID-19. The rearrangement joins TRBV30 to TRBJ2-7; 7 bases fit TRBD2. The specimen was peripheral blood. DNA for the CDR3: TGTGCCTGGAGTGTACGGGGGGTCTCCTACGAGCAGTACTTC. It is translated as CAWSVRGVSYEQYF.